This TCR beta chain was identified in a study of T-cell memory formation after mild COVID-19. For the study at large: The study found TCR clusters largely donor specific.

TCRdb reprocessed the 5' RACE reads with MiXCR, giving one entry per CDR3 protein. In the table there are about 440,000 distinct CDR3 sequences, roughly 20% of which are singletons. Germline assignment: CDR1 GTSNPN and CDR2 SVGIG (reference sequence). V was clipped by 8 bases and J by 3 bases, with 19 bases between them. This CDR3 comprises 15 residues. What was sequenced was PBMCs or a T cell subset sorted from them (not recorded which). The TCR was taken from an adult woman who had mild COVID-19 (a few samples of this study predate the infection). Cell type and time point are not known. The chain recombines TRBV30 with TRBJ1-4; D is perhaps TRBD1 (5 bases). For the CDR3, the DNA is TGTGCCGGCCGTTTCAGAGGGGTCTCTAATGAAAAACTGTTTTTT. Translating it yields CAGRFRGVSNEKLFF.